The present T cell receptor (beta chain) was sequenced within a study of T cells in tumors after PD-1 blockade. This table comes from immunoSEQ multiplex PCR, and its TCRdb copy is limited to in-frame clones, with some not included. The sample records 15,000 or so clones, over 75% being singletons. V was pared by 5 bases and J by 1 base, with 14 bases between. This CDR3 has 15 residues. CDR1 and CDR2 from the germline V gene are SGHNT and YENEEA. Sequencing used PBMCs, obtained after anti-PD-1 treatment. This TCR was recovered from a human donor with basal cell carcinoma. This chain uses TRBV11-3 with TRBJ2-5, with D perhaps TRBD1 (6 bases). In nucleotides, the CDR3 is TGTGCCAGCAGCCAGGGGTATTCGTCCCAAGAGACCCAGTACTTC. Translated, it gives CASSQGYSSQETQYF. Complete variable domain (other parts from reference TRBV11-3 and TRBJ2-5): EAGVVQSPRYKIIEKKQPVAFWCNPISGHNTLYWYLQNLGQGPELLIRYENEEAVDDSQLPKDRFSAERLKGVDSTLKIQPAELGDSAVYLCASSQGYSSQETQYFGPGTRLLVL.